This T cell receptor (beta chain) derives from a study of OX40 agonist ivuxolimab in advanced cancers. Overall study context: Partial responses were achieved by three patients, of whom one had hepatocellular carcinoma and two had cutaneous melanoma.

Measured with immunoSEQ multiplex PCR; TCRdb has only the in-frame clones, and not every one. Seen here are about 65,000 clones, roughly 80% observed once, and the top ten hold 1.5% to 2.5%. Findings and limits, study-wide: Expanded clones tended on average to be more numerous among CD8+ T cells than CD4+.

Germline values: CDR1 WNHNN, CDR2 SYGVQD (reference sequence). This CDR3 region has 14 residues. The trim removed 10 bases at V and 3 bases at J, leaving 9 bases unmatched. Details on this clone: Its antigen remains unidentified.

This receptor was identified in an adult with an advanced solid tumor such as melanoma, head and neck, liver or kidney cancer. This chain connects TRBV10-1 to TRBJ1-2; TRBD1 matches at 9 bases. Sequencing used CD4+ or CD8+ T cells sorted from blood, obtained in a trial of the OX40 agonist ivuxolimab. In DNA form, the CDR3 reads TGCGCCACTTCGGGACAGGGAAAGCACTATGGCTACACCTTC. Translated, it gives CATSGQGKHYGYTF.